Shown below are 32 T cell receptor beta chains from a single sample sequenced in a study of T cell repertoires in cytomegalovirus infection. TCRdb re-derived calls from the reads in MiXCR, one entry per CDR3 protein. This sample has hundreds of thousands of distinct CDR3 sequences; less than 35% occur once, and the top ten carry about 14%. Their target antigens are unknown. The material was cultured CD8+ T cells from PBMCs, obtained from culture after CMV antigen stimulation. All receptors come from a human donor in good health (CMV status not recorded). Some clones in this sample may be carry-over from other donors' samples.

This clonotype was recorded at least ten times. The chain employs TRBV7-6 and TRBJ1-1, with 7 bases identical to TRBD1. This CDR3 region has 14 residues. V was clipped by 6 bases and J by 0 bases; unmatched bases: 4. CDR1 and CDR2 from the germline V gene are SGHVS and FNYEAQ. CDR3 nucleotide sequence: TGTGCCAGCAGTCCAGGGGGAATGAACACTGAAGCTTTCTTT. This gives the protein CASSPGGMNTEAFF.

This CDR3 reads CASSLGAPTDPLHF. The DNA for the CDR3 is TGTGCCAGCAGTTTAGGGGCACCCACAGATCCCCTCCACTTT. The chain is built from TRBV12-3 or TRBV12-4 and TRBJ1-6; D remains unclear. The CDR3 is 14 amino acids. Trimming removed 1 base from V and 13 bases from J, with 14 bases in between.

Ten or more counts support this clonotype. The chain links TRBV9 to TRBJ1-5; D is undetermined. The V and J ends lost 0 bases and 5 bases respectively, with 9 bases between them. Germline CDR1 reads SGDLS; CDR2 reads YYNGEE. The CDR3 runs to 14 residues. The CDR3 nucleotides are TGTGCCAGCAGCGTAGATTCCTTGGATCAGCCCCAGCATTTT. Its protein is CASSVDSLDQPQHF.

The sample holds a few counts of this clonotype. V and J are TRBV7-9 and TRBJ2-4; D may be TRBD2 (6 bases). The germline CDR1 and CDR2 sequences are SEHNR and FQNEAQ (reference sequence). The CDR3 loop spans 17 amino acids. V was cut by 1 base and J by 0 bases, with 13 bases left in between. The CDR3 DNA follows: TGTGCCAGCAGCTTAGTGCCGCGGGGACTAGCCAAAAACATTCAGTACTTC. It encodes CASSLVPRGLAKNIQYF.

The chain joins TRBV18 to TRBJ2-1; 11 bases agree with TRBD2. This CDR3 has 14 residues. CDR1 is KGHSH, CDR2 LQKENI, per germline. V shed 3 bases and J 9 bases; nucleotides not matched to a gene: 4. The DNA for the CDR3 is TGTGCCAGCTCACCCATCGGACTAGCGGGTGAGCAGTTCTTC. It specifies CASSPIGLAGEQFF. The full variable domain, its missing parts supplied by reference TRBV18 and TRBJ2-1, is NAGVMQNPRHLVRRRGQEARLRCSPMKGHSHVYWYRQLPEEGLKFMVYLQKENIIDESGMPKERFSAEFPKEGPSILRIQQVVRGDSAAYFCASSPIGLAGEQFFGPGTRLTVL.

V gene TRBV4-2 combines with J gene TRBJ2-5; 12 bases agree with TRBD2. The CDR3 spans 17 residues. V shed 0 bases and J 5 bases; nucleotides not matched to a gene: 7. Germline CDR1 LGHNA, CDR2 YNFKEQ. The CDR3: CASSQDELAGGRETQYF. The CDR3 DNA sequence: TGTGCCAGCAGCCAAGATGAGCTAGCGGGGGGGAGGGAGACCCAGTACTTC.

The chain has TRBV6-6 and TRBJ2-7; no firm D call. Germline CDR1 is MNHNY and CDR2 is SVGAGI (reference sequence). This CDR3 comprises 14 residues. Trimming cost V 5 bases and J 1 base, with 12 bases left between them. The CDR3 nucleotides read TGTGCCAGCAGTGTAGCTAGTAGTTCCTACGAGCAGTACGTC. Translation gives CASSVASSSYEQYV.

A few counts support this clonotype. The V and J genes are TRBV27 and TRBJ2-3; a weak D match, TRBD1 (6 bases). There are 15 residues in the CDR3. CDR1 and CDR2 from the germline V gene are MNHEY and SMNVEV (reference sequence). V shed 3 bases and J shed 4 bases, with 14 bases lying between them. The CDR3 is CASSFWDNPADTQYF. DNA of the CDR3: TGTGCCAGCAGTTTTTGGGACAACCCTGCAGATACGCAGTATTTT.

The chain couples TRBV6-2 or TRBV6-3 to TRBJ2-2, with 8 bases aligning to TRBD2. The J segment lost 6 bases and the V segment lost 10 bases, leaving 16 bases of the junction unmatched. The CDR3 totals 16 residues. Germline V gene sequence: CDR1 MNHEY, CDR2 SVGEGT. The CDR3 sequence: CATHSLSGGAPGELFF. Written as DNA, the CDR3 is TGTGCCACGCACTCCCTTTCCGGGGGGGCCCCCGGGGAGCTGTTTTTT.

This clonotype has only one observation. The chain employs TRBV9 and TRBJ2-4; possible D gene TRBD1, 6 bases. Germline CDR1 and CDR2: SGDLS and YYNGEE. The CDR3 covers 16 residues. Trimming shortened V by 3 bases and J by 3 bases, and 16 bases separated the two germline ends. The chain's CDR3 is CASSDNREGGKNIQYF. The DNA of the CDR3 is TGTGCCAGCAGCGATAACAGGGAAGGGGGCAAAAACATTCAGTACTTC.

This chain links TRBV7-3 with TRBJ1-2, with D possibly matching TRBD1 (6 bases). Germline assignment: CDR1 SGHTA and CDR2 FQGTGA. V gave up 5 bases and J gave up 0 bases, with 10 bases separating them. The CDR3 length is 14 residues. The CDR3 sequence is CASSGGPSNYGYTF. The DNA of the CDR3 is TGTGCCAGCAGCGGGGGGCCTTCTAACTATGGCTACACCTTC. The full variable domain, its missing parts supplied by reference TRBV7-3 and TRBJ1-2, is GAGVSQTPSNKVTEKGKYVELRCDPISGHTALYWYRQSLGQGPEFLIYFQGTGAADDSGLPNDRFFAVRPEGSVSTLKIQRTERGDSAVYLCASSGGPSNYGYTFGSGTRLTVV.

A remark on this clonotype: A read error may be the cause here, since a much bigger clone is one base away. Lacking the conserved final phenylalanine or tryptophan, this CDR3 likely reflects a read error. CDR3 bases: TGTGCCAGCAGCTTGGGGGGACAGGGGGCTTATACTGAAGCTTTCTCT. It is translated as CASSLGGQGAYTEAFS. V gene TRBV7-2 combines with J gene TRBJ1-1, with TRBD1 matching over 12 bases. Germline V lookup: CDR1 SGHTA, CDR2 FQGNSA. CDR3 length: 16 amino acids. V lost 3 bases, J lost 5 bases, and 7 bases stayed unmatched.

This clonotype has a handful of counts. This sequence joins TRBV4-1 and TRBJ2-5, with D perhaps matching TRBD2 (5 bases). In germline, CDR1 is MGHRA, CDR2 YSYEKL. V was shortened by 6 bases and J by 1 base, with 21 bases between the two germline ends. This CDR3 is built from 17 residues. This CDR3 is CASSPTPVDYLQETQYF. CDR3 in DNA: TGCGCCAGCAGTCCAACGCCGGTTGACTACCTCCAAGAGACCCAGTACTTC.

This clonotype was detected only a few times. The rearrangement links TRBV7-8 to TRBJ2-2, with 7 positions matching TRBD1. CDR1 and CDR2 (germline): SGHVS, FQNEAQ. The V and J ends lost 5 bases and 6 bases, in that order; junction bases with no gene match: 12. There are 16 residues in the CDR3. CDR3 DNA sequence: TGTGCCAGCAGCGCGTACAGGGGCCCTGGACCCGGGGAGCTGTTTTTT. Translation gives CASSAYRGPGPGELFF.

V and J are TRBV14 and TRBJ2-1; D uncertain. This CDR3 contains 11 residues. V was trimmed by 1 base and J by 9 bases, leaving 4 bases between them. CDR1 is SGHDN and CDR2 is FVKESK in the germline V gene. CDR3 sequence: CASSQAIEQFF. CDR3 coding DNA: TGTGCCAGCAGCCAAGCTATTGAGCAGTTCTTC.

J is TRBJ1-1 and V is TRBV4-1; TRBD1 agrees at 7 bases. J lost 6 bases, V lost 10 bases, and 11 bases had no gene match. Looked up from germline, CDR1 is MGHRA and CDR2 is YSYEKL. CDR3 length: 13 amino acids. CDR3 region: CAISQGRISEAFF. CDR3 DNA: TGCGCCATCTCACAGGGGAGAATTTCTGAAGCTTTCTTT.

This clonotype has only a few counts. The J gene is TRBJ1-2, the V gene TRBV19; D not certain. CDR1 LNHDA and CDR2 SQIVND come from the germline V gene (reference sequence). The CDR3 has 17 amino acids. The V and J ends lost 0 bases and 0 bases respectively, with 14 bases between them. Here the CDR3 DNA reads TGTGCCAGTAGTATAGACTGGCGTACGTTCGCTAACTATGGCTACACCTTC. Protein: CASSIDWRTFANYGYTF.

This chain uses TRBV20-1 with TRBJ2-3; 8 bases are a match to TRBD1. With 0 bases clipped from V and 4 bases from J, the junction kept 6 bases outside the gene matches. The CDR3 has 15 amino acids. CDR1 DFQATT and CDR2 SNEGSKA come from the germline V gene (reference sequence). DNA of the CDR3: TGCAGTGCTAGAGAAAACCAGGGGGCGGCAGATACGCAGTATTTT. It encodes CSARENQGAADTQYF.

The rearrangement links TRBV5-4 to TRBJ2-3, with TRBD1 matching 10 bases. CDR3 length: 14 residues. With 2 bases clipped from V and 5 bases from J, the junction kept 2 bases outside the gene matches. Per the germline V gene, CDR1 is SGHNT and CDR2 is YYREEE (reference sequence). The CDR3 reads CASSFGQGVDTQYF. In nucleotides, the CDR3 is TGTGCCAGCAGCTTTGGACAGGGGGTAGATACGCAGTATTTT.

For the CDR3, the DNA is TGTGCCAGCAGTTACCAGAGATTTAGACTCGACACAGGGGGCTACACCTTC. Translated: CASSYQRFRLDTGGYTF. The J gene is TRBJ1-2, the V gene TRBV6-5; maybe TRBD1 (6 bases). V was cut by 2 bases and J by 8 bases, with 24 bases left in between. CDR1 is MNHEY, CDR2 SVGAGI, per germline. CDR3 length: 17 residues.

This clonotype was detected once. V and J are TRBV20-1 and TRBJ1-1, with a tentative D call TRBD1 (6 bases). V was trimmed by 3 bases and J by 7 bases, leaving 15 bases between them. The CDR3 loop spans 13 amino acids. Germline V gene lookup returns CDR1 DFQATT and CDR2 SNEGSKA (reference sequence). The CDR3 DNA follows: TGCAGTGCTAGTGGGTCAGGGGCGAGTGAAGCTTTCTTT. Residues: CSASGSGASEAFF.

The sample holds a few counts of this clonotype. In DNA form, the CDR3 reads TGCGCCAGCAGCCAGGACAGGGGTGATTCACCCCTCCACTTT. Translated: CASSQDRGDSPLHF. This chain uses TRBV4-3 with TRBJ1-6; 9 nucleotides line up with TRBD1. J gave up 8 bases and V 3 bases, and 2 bases lay outside the gene matches. Per germline, CDR1 LGHNA and CDR2 YSLEER. The CDR3 consists of 14 residues.

This clonotype was seen many times. V is TRBV7-8 and J is TRBJ2-3; TRBD2 aligns across 8 bases. Germline V lookup: CDR1 SGHVS, CDR2 FQNEAQ. This CDR3 is 16 amino acids long. V was pared by 1 base and J by 4 bases, with 7 bases of the junction left unmatched. CDR3 amino acids: CASSLVGSGISDTQYF. In nucleotides, the CDR3 is TGTGCCAGCAGCTTAGTCGGTAGCGGGATCTCAGATACGCAGTATTTT.

The chain couples TRBV7-4 to TRBJ1-4, with 10 nucleotides matching TRBD1. V lost 5 bases, J lost 0 bases, and 6 bases stayed unmatched. The germline V gene encodes CDR1 SGHVT and CDR2 SQSDAQ. The CDR3 is made up of 17 amino acids. This CDR3 reads CASSPDRGVATNEKLFF. DNA for the CDR3: TGTGCCAGCAGCCCGGACAGGGGGGTCGCAACTAATGAAAAACTGTTTTTT.

This clonotype was seen at least ten times. The rearrangement joins TRBV7-2 to TRBJ2-1, with 7 positions matching TRBD1. The V gene's germline CDR1 is SGHTA and CDR2 FQGNSA. There are 17 residues in the CDR3. After removal of 2 bases from V and 7 bases from J, the junction contained 14 bases not matched to a gene. CDR3 residues: CASSLPLGQELWNEQFF. The DNA of the CDR3 is TGTGCCAGCAGCTTACCCCTAGGACAGGAGCTGTGGAATGAGCAGTTCTTC.

The chain recombines TRBV14 with TRBJ2-7; perhaps D is TRBD1 or TRBD2 (5 bases each). Looked up from germline, CDR1 is SGHDN and CDR2 is FVKESK. V was shortened by 5 bases and J by 4 bases, with 18 bases between the two germline ends. The CDR3 spans 15 residues. CDR3 amino acids: CASSSRDVGWYEQYF. For the CDR3, the DNA is TGTGCCAGCAGCAGCCGGGACGTAGGTTGGTACGAGCAGTACTTC.

This clonotype has just a few counts. DNA of the CDR3: TGTGCCAGCAGTCCGCGTGGCAGCTCCACACCCGGGGAGCTGTTTTTT. The encoded protein is CASSPRGSSTPGELFF. The gene calls are TRBV28 and TRBJ2-2; D ambiguous. The CDR3 totals 16 residues. The germline V and J ends were trimmed by 5 bases and 6 bases, with 19 bases remaining between them. The germline V gene encodes CDR1 MDHEN and CDR2 SYDVKM.

This clonotype was seen more than once but under ten times. The chain has TRBV7-9 and TRBJ2-7, with D maybe TRBD1 (5 bases). Trimming removed 1 base at V and 2 bases at J, with 12 bases between. The CDR3 is 15 residues long. Per the germline V gene, CDR1 is SEHNR and CDR2 is FQNEAQ (reference sequence). CDR3 nucleotide sequence: TGTGCCAGCAGCTTAGGTGGCAGGGCCCCCTACGAGCAGTACTTC. Residues: CASSLGGRAPYEQYF.

The rearrangement uses TRBV29-1 and TRBJ1-2; possibly TRBD1 for D (6 bases). Germline V gene lookup returns CDR1 SQVTM and CDR2 ANQGSEA. The CDR3 covers 12 residues. Trimming took off 2 bases at V and 3 bases at J, with 7 bases between the two ends. CDR3 in amino acids: CSVERGDYGYTF. The CDR3 DNA sequence: TGCAGCGTTGAAAGGGGGGACTATGGCTACACCTTC. Full variable domain (outside the CDR3, taken from reference TRBV29-1 and TRBJ1-2): SAVISQKPSRDICQRGTSLTIQCQVDSQVTMMFWYRQQPGQSLTLIATANQGSEATYESGFVIDKFPISRPNLTFSTLTVSNMSPEDSSIYLCSVERGDYGYTFGSGTRLTVV.

The rearrangement joins TRBV5-4 to TRBJ2-1; no firm D call. The germline V gene has CDR1 SGHNT and CDR2 YYREEE (reference sequence). V was cut by 0 bases and J by 3 bases, with 7 bases left in between. This CDR3 spans 14 amino acids. CDR3 DNA sequence: TGTGCCAGCAGCTTGGACAGTTTCTACAATGAGCAGTTCTTC. Translated: CASSLDSFYNEQFF.

This clonotype was seen repeatedly, ten times or more. The V and J genes are TRBV7-8 and TRBJ2-7; perhaps TRBD2 as D (6 bases). The CDR3 is 19 residues long. The ends were cut back, 2 bases at V and 4 bases at J, with 27 bases in the middle. Germline V gives CDR1 SGHVS, CDR2 FQNEAQ. CDR3 in amino acids: CASSLRLRTTSNTPYEQYF. DNA for the CDR3: TGTGCCAGCAGCTTAAGGCTAAGGACTACGTCAAATACACCTTACGAGCAGTACTTC.

The V call is TRBV2, the J call TRBJ2-2; maybe TRBD2 (5 bases). Germline V gives CDR1 SNHLY, CDR2 FYNNEI. V was cut by 6 bases and J by 7 bases, with 18 bases left in between. This CDR3 has 15 residues. The chain's CDR3 is CASRTFMTAGGELFF. The CDR3, as DNA: TGTGCCAGCAGGACCTTTATGACTGCGGGCGGGGAGCTGTTTTTT.